A selection of T cell receptor beta chains follows, all from one sample in a study of blood T cell repertoires in COVID-19. TCRdb keeps only in-frame clones here, not all; method: immunoSEQ multiplex PCR. The table includes some 150,000 clones, 70% to 90% detected once. The sample consisted of peripheral blood. The receptors were gathered from a middle-aged woman with active or convalescent COVID-19. CDR3s leave out the opening cysteine and the closing phenylalanine or tryptophan.

V gene	J gene	CDR3 protein
TRBV19	TRBJ1-2	ASSIPRGPNYGYT
TRBV29-1	TRBJ1-2	SVRWGSNYGYT
TRBV7-9	TRBJ1-3	ASSSLGQRTISSGNTIY
TRBV10-3	TRBJ2-7	AISVTGGDSSYEQY
TRBV6-5	TRBJ2-2	ASSFRRDGELF
TRBV3-1/TRBV3-2	TRBJ1-2	ASSKTVLYGYT
TRBV7-2	TRBJ1-6	ASSLLGQQNSPLH
TRBV6-5	TRBJ2-7	ASRPTRTVSYEQY
TRBV11-2	TRBJ2-3	ASSLGLAGATDTQY
TRBV5-8	TRBJ2-7	ASSLRHRYEQY
TRBV28	TRBJ1-2	ASRGGQGGRGYT
TRBV18	TRBJ2-1	ASSSRLAGGPFRSYNEQF
TRBV28	TRBJ2-1	ASSFRGVNEQF
TRBV5-4	TRBJ1-2	ASSPGGHYGYT
TRBV2	TRBJ1-1	ASSAGLRQERMKGYRAF
TRBV2	TRBJ1-1	ASSGTGTGGGTEAF
TRBV4-1	TRBJ2-7	ASTPGGRAFHEQY
TRBV9	TRBJ1-2	ASGQHPYGYT
TRBV3-1/TRBV3-2	TRBJ2-4	ASSQGRFAGGNIQY
TRBV28	TRBJ2-7	ATLHRRLGQTNSYEQY
TRBV7-2	TRBJ2-1	ASSLGPAGARGEKF
TRBV5-5	TRBJ1-1	ASSPFGTEHLMNTEAF
TRBV29-1	TRBJ1-2	SAGQGSNYGYT
TRBV7-9	TRBJ2-7	ASSLGKTGGNYEQY
TRBV4-2	TRBJ2-5	ASSRPSGIGETQY
TRBV3-1/TRBV3-2	TRBJ1-2	ASSRAAYGYT
TRBV28	TRBJ2-4	ASSLFRGTSGGKNIQY
TRBV6-6	TRBJ1-2	ASSPDSLAYGYT
TRBV9	TRBJ1-6	ASSVEAGNSPLH
TRBV9	TRBJ2-1	ASSVVSSYNEQF
TRBV3-1/TRBV3-2	TRBJ2-3	ASSQRGGGRTDTQY
TRBV6-5	TRBJ2-1	ASTNEGLDNEQF
TRBV29-1	TRBJ1-1	SVLKSGTSNTEAF
TRBV5-6	TRBJ1-5	ASSFLSRGNQPQH
TRBV30	TRBJ2-1	AWSVRGTGSYNEQF
TRBV5-6	TRBJ2-1	ASSLDPSFYNEQF
TRBV6-2/TRBV6-3	TRBJ2-1	ASSHITSGNNEQF
TRBV7-2	TRBJ1-1	ASSLEEAAGPTEAF
TRBV7-2	TRBJ1-5	ASSLSGNQPQH